These 21 T cell receptor beta chains came from one sample sequenced in a study of CD8 T cells in ankylosing spondylitis. Findings of the study overall: What seemed typical of ankylosing spondylitis blood was a TCR beta motif built from 8 or 9 highly homologous variants.

Antigens for these TCRs are unknown. Each CDR3 protein is one row after TCRdb ran MiXCR on the 5' RACE reads. The sample lists 700,000 to 850,000 distinct CDR3 sequences, roughly 10% occurring once. Sequenced: blood, either unsorted or a sorted T cell fraction (not recorded which). All receptors derive from a male donor with ankylosing spondylitis.

This chain joins TRBV5-1 and TRBJ2-1; 7 positions agree with TRBD2. The CDR3 contains 17 residues. With 0 bases clipped from V and 0 bases from J, the junction kept 6 bases outside the gene matches. The germline V gene has CDR1 SGHRS and CDR2 YFSETQ. The CDR3 protein is CASSLGLAESSYNEQFF. The CDR3 DNA is TGCGCCAGCAGCTTGGGGCTAGCGGAGAGCTCCTACAATGAGCAGTTCTTC.

This chain links TRBV28 with TRBJ1-6; D not certain. The CDR3 extends over 16 amino acids. Between the trimmed V and J ends, which lost 3 bases and 6 bases, there was a span of 15 bases. The germline gives CDR1 MDHEN, CDR2 SYDVKM. CDR3 loop: CASSFGVWRINSPLHF. The CDR3 nucleotides are TGTGCCAGCAGTTTTGGGGTTTGGCGGATTAATTCACCCCTCCACTTT. The full variable domain, completed using reference TRBV28 and TRBJ1-6, is DVKVTQSSRYLVKRTGEKVFLECVQDMDHENMFWYRQDPGLGLRLIYFSYDVKMKEKGDIPEGYSVSREKKERFSLILESASTNQTSMYLCASSFGVWRINSPLHFGNGTRLTVT.

Only a few counts were recorded for this clonotype. The CDR3 reads CASSLAWENEQFF. In DNA form, the CDR3 reads TGCGCCAGCAGCTTGGCCTGGGAGAATGAGCAGTTCTTC. The gene calls are TRBV5-1 and TRBJ2-1; a weak D match, TRBD2 (5 bases). Germline values: CDR1 SGHRS, CDR2 YFSETQ. The CDR3 is 13 amino acids. The V end was cut by 0 bases, the J end by 7 bases, with 8 bases between.

This clonotype was observed a handful of times. V usage is TRBV5-1 and J usage is TRBJ2-5; 8 nucleotides match TRBD1. The CDR3 has 15 amino acids. Unmatched junction bases numbered 3, after V lost 2 bases and J lost 0 bases. The germline CDR1 and CDR2 sequences are SGHRS and YFSETQ. In DNA form, the CDR3 reads TGCGCCAGCAGCTTAAACAGGGGGTACCAAGAGACCCAGTACTTC. Translation: CASSLNRGYQETQYF.

The chain joins TRBV11-2 to TRBJ1-3, with D tentatively TRBD1 (6 bases). The CDR3 length is 13 residues. In germline, CDR1 is SGHAT, CDR2 FQNNGV. With 6 bases removed from V and 2 bases from J, the gap between germline ends came to 8 bases. The DNA of the CDR3 is TGTGCCAGCAGGAGGACAGCTGGAAACACCATATATTTT. Its translation is CASRRTAGNTIYF.

The chain carries TRBV7-2 and TRBJ2-5; 10 bases map to TRBD2. Losses at the gene ends were 4 bases for V and 5 bases for J; bases not matched to a gene: 4. This CDR3 comprises 14 residues. Germline CDR1 is SGHTA and CDR2 is FQGNSA. The CDR3 sequence is CASSYLAGVETQYF. The DNA for the CDR3 is TGTGCCAGCAGCTATCTAGCGGGAGTCGAGACCCAGTACTTC.

This clonotype came up a few times. The chain has TRBV4-1 and TRBJ2-1; D is tentatively TRBD1 or TRBD2 (5 bases each). V lost 4 bases, J lost 9 bases, and 10 bases lay in between. Germline lookup yields CDR1 MGHRA and CDR2 YSYEKL. This CDR3 region has 12 residues. Here the CDR3 DNA reads TGCGCCAGCAGCCTACCGAGGGGTGAGCAGTTCTTC. Its translation: CASSLPRGEQFF.

The V call is TRBV30, the J call TRBJ2-3; D ambiguous. Germline V CDR1 and CDR2: GTSNPN, SVGIG (reference sequence). Trimming left V 0 bases short and J 7 bases short, with 8 bases between. CDR3 length equals 12 residues. DNA for the CDR3: TGTGCCTGGAGTGTAGAGGCGAATACGCAGTATTTT. Protein sequence: CAWSVEANTQYF.

The chain couples TRBV5-1 to TRBJ2-7; TRBD2 matches 12 bases. CDR3 length equals 18 residues. Germline CDR1 SGHRS, CDR2 YFSETQ. Trimming took 0 bases from V and 1 from J; bases not matched to a gene: 8. The CDR3 loop is CASSLAWTSGTYSYEQYF. Written as DNA, the CDR3 is TGCGCCAGCAGCTTGGCCTGGACTAGCGGGACCTATTCCTACGAGCAGTACTTC. The complete variable domain, with remaining parts taken from reference TRBV5-1 and TRBJ2-7, reads KAGVTQTPRYLIKTRGQQVTLSCSPISGHRSVSWYQQTPGQGLQFLFEYFSETQRNKGNFPGRFSGRQFSNSRSEMNVSTLELGDSALYLCASSLAWTSGTYSYEQYFGPGTRLTVT.

This clonotype showed up many times. The chain combines TRBV12-3 or TRBV12-4 with TRBJ1-3; tentatively, D is TRBD1 (5 bases). V lost 6 bases, J lost 0 bases, and 9 bases lay in between. The CDR3 is 14 amino acids. CDR3 DNA sequence: TGTGCCAGCAGGCTAGGGGTCTCTGGAAACACCATATATTTT. As protein: CASRLGVSGNTIYF.

This clonotype was recorded many times. The chain has TRBV12-3 or TRBV12-4 and TRBJ1-2; no firm D call. This CDR3 comprises 11 residues. V was shortened by 6 bases and J by 7 bases, with 9 bases between the two germline ends. CDR3 nucleotide sequence: TGTGCCAGCAGCAATCGGGGTGGCTACACCTTC. Translating gives CASSNRGGYTF.

This clonotype was counted a few times. The CDR3 region is CASSLAHGQNTGELFF. In DNA, the CDR3 is TGTGCCAGCAGCTTAGCTCATGGACAGAACACCGGGGAGCTGTTTTTT. The chain joins TRBV7-6 to TRBJ2-2, with D possibly TRBD1 on 5 matching bases. Per germline, CDR1 SGHVS and CDR2 FNYEAQ. CDR3 length equals 16 residues. The V and J ends lost 0 bases and 1 base respectively, with 9 bases between them.

Of note for this clonotype: An end of the junction does not agree with germline; a read error may underlie this. As DNA, the CDR3 is TGTGCCAGCAGTTTCGGCGGGAACTCCCTTAACACTGAAGCTTCCTTT. Translating it yields CASSFGGNSLNTEASF. The rearrangement joins TRBV12-3 or TRBV12-4 to TRBJ1-1; D unclear. This CDR3 has 16 residues.

V usage is TRBV20-1 and J usage is TRBJ2-3; 7 bases align to TRBD2. V lost 0 bases, J lost 7 bases, and 13 bases stayed unmatched. The CDR3 is made up of 16 amino acids. Germline V gene sequence: CDR1 DFQATT, CDR2 SNEGSKA (reference sequence). This chain's CDR3 is CSARDLVRASGYTQYF. The DNA for the CDR3 is TGCAGTGCTAGAGATTTAGTAAGGGCTAGCGGTTATACGCAGTATTTT.

J is TRBJ2-3 and V is TRBV20-1; 8 bases fit TRBD2. Germline CDR1 reads DFQATT; CDR2 reads SNEGSKA (reference sequence). With V trimmed by 0 bases and J by 2 bases, 7 bases remained unmatched. This CDR3 has 16 amino acids. The CDR3 nucleotides read TGCAGTGCTAGAGATAATCAGCGGGAGATCACAGATACGCAGTATTTT. Translation: CSARDNQREITDTQYF.

In DNA, the CDR3 is TGTGCCAGCAGCTTCTCAGTGGGGGGCGCGGGGCAGTACTTC. Its protein is CASSFSVGGAGQYF. The rearrangement joins TRBV11-2 to TRBJ2-7; the D gene could be TRBD1 or TRBD2 (6 bases each). There are 14 residues in the CDR3. The V and J ends lost 3 bases and 9 bases respectively, with 18 bases between them. Germline CDR1 reads SGHAT; CDR2 reads FQNNGV. Drawing the rest from reference TRBV11-2 and TRBJ2-7, the complete variable domain is EAGVAQSPRYKIIEKRQSVAFWCNPISGHATLYWYQQILGQGPKLLIQFQNNGVVDDSQLPKDRFSAERLKGVDSTLKIQPAKLEDSAVYLCASSFSVGGAGQYFGPGTRLTVT.

This clonotype was picked up many times. The chain uses TRBV12-3 or TRBV12-4 and TRBJ2-2; D unresolved. The CDR3 runs 14 residues. V gave up 6 bases and J gave up 6 bases, with 14 bases separating them. The CDR3, as DNA: TGTGCCAGCAGCTTCACCGTACCCCCCGGGGAGCTGTTTTTT. It specifies CASSFTVPPGELFF.

The chain carries TRBV20-1 and TRBJ1-1; D is ambiguous. The V gene's germline CDR1 is DFQATT and CDR2 SNEGSKA (reference sequence). Trimming shortened V by 3 bases and J by 3 bases, and 17 bases separated the two germline ends. The CDR3 consists of 15 residues. CDR3 amino acids: CSASAGAGVDTEAFF. The DNA of the CDR3 is TGCAGTGCTAGCGCCGGCGCGGGCGTAGACACTGAAGCTTTCTTT.

V usage is TRBV20-1 and J usage is TRBJ2-6; D is unclear. Germline V gene data show CDR1 as DFQATT and CDR2 as SNEGSKA (reference sequence). V lost 6 bases to trimming and J lost 1 base, with 13 bases between them. The CDR3 length is 15 residues. This CDR3 is CSAAARASGANVLTF. The DNA for the CDR3 is TGCAGTGCCGCCGCCCGGGCGTCTGGGGCCAACGTCCTGACTTTC.

The CDR3 reads CASSLGWGNSEETQYF. The CDR3 DNA sequence: TGTGCCAGCAGCTTAGGTTGGGGTAATAGTGAAGAGACCCAGTACTTC. J is TRBJ2-5 and V is TRBV11-2; D is ambiguous. The CDR3 extends over 16 amino acids. Germline loops: CDR1 SGHAT, CDR2 FQNNGV. V was trimmed by 1 base and J by 3 bases, leaving 15 bases between them.

The table lists this clonotype with a few counts. V usage is TRBV28 and J usage is TRBJ1-1; TRBD1 matches 8 bases. The CDR3 is 15 residues long. V gave up 2 bases and J gave up 6 bases; unmatched junction bases: 8. In germline, CDR1 is MDHEN, CDR2 SYDVKM. The chain's CDR3 is CASSLPGQGWAEAFF. The CDR3 region has the DNA TGTGCCAGCAGTTTACCCGGACAGGGTTGGGCTGAAGCTTTCTTT.